This entry lists 11 T cell receptor beta chains sequenced from one sample in a study of blood T cells in healthy people across ages. A second PCR, run for about 7 to 12 cycles, used a sample-barcoded 5' primer plus a J-beta primer mix. TCRdb ran MiXCR on the 5' RACE reads and lists one entry per CDR3 protein. Found here are roughly 680,000 distinct CDR3 sequences, approximately 52% of them singletons; the top ten hold approximately 12%. Material: blood. All receptors come from a woman of 80 years or more in good health.

This clonotype appeared a few times. V and J are TRBV12-3 or TRBV12-4 and TRBJ2-5; no clear D. The CDR3 runs to 16 residues. Trimming took 6 bases from V and 4 from J, leaving 21 bases between them. The CDR3 sequence: CASSPPTPLRGETQYF. The CDR3 nucleotides are TGTGCCAGCAGCCCCCCAACTCCGCTACGCGGAGAGACCCAGTACTTC.

On this clonotype: With a much larger clone just one base away, this may be a read error. CDR3 bases: TGCGCCAGCAGCACTCAGACTAGCTCGAGGGAGCAGTACTTC. It encodes CASSTQTSSREQYF. The V gene is TRBV5-1, the J gene TRBJ2-5, with TRBD2 identical over 7 bases. Unmatched junction bases numbered 14, after V lost 4 bases and J lost 11 bases. Germline values: CDR1 SGHRS, CDR2 YFSETQ. This CDR3 has 14 residues.

The chain employs TRBV27 and TRBJ2-1, with D perhaps TRBD1 or TRBD2 (5 bases each). Per germline, CDR1 MNHEY and CDR2 SMNVEV (reference sequence). This CDR3 spans 12 amino acids. V gave up 6 bases and J gave up 10 bases, with 13 bases separating them. In nucleotides, the CDR3 is TGTGCCAGCAGAGTAGCAGGGACCGAGCAGTTCTTC. Translation: CASRVAGTEQFF.

This clonotype came up many times. CDR3 bases: TGTGCCAGCAGCTTAAGCGGGTTCACAGATACGCAGTATTTT. It is translated as CASSLSGFTDTQYF. This chain uses TRBV7-3 with TRBJ2-3; D might be TRBD2 (5 bases). The CDR3 consists of 14 residues. Trimming cost V 1 base and J 2 bases, with 7 bases left between them. CDR1 is SGHTA, CDR2 FQGTGA, per germline.

Concerning this clonotype itself: A much more abundant neighbour one base away suggests this may be a read error. The chain combines TRBV20-1 with TRBJ1-2, with D hard to call. Per germline, CDR1 DFQATT and CDR2 SNEGSKA (reference sequence). This CDR3 region has 14 residues. CDR3: CSAGDSGRLYGYTF. DNA for the CDR3: TGCAGTGCTGGAGATTCGGGCAGGCTCTATGGCTACACCTTC.

The chain recombines TRBV24-1 with TRBJ2-1, with D perhaps TRBD2 (6 bases). The V and J ends lost 7 bases and 5 bases respectively, with 11 bases between them. There are 13 residues in the CDR3. Germline CDR1 KGHDR, CDR2 SFDVKD. CDR3 bases: TGTGCCACCAGAGCCGGAGGGAACAATGAGCAGTTCTTC. This sequence encodes CATRAGGNNEQFF.

In this sample, this clonotype turned up a few times. This chain connects TRBV3-1 to TRBJ2-1; D gene ambiguous. This CDR3 has 14 amino acids. Germline CDR1 reads LGHDT; CDR2 reads YNNKEL (reference sequence). The germline V and J ends were trimmed by 4 bases and 10 bases, with 17 bases remaining between them. The CDR3 spells CASSRVSDVREQFF. CDR3 nucleotides: TGTGCCAGCAGCCGGGTTAGTGATGTTCGGGAGCAGTTCTTC.

The V gene is TRBV20-1, the J gene TRBJ1-6; D unclear. Germline CDR1 DFQATT, CDR2 SNEGSKA (reference sequence). The CDR3 extends over 14 amino acids. Trimming pared 1 base from V and 8 bases from J, leaving 12 bases between. The CDR3 DNA follows: TGCAGTGCTAGAGTCGGCGGAAGGTATTCACCCCTCCACTTT. Encoded protein: CSARVGGRYSPLHF.

V is TRBV27 and J is TRBJ2-5; 7 bases fit TRBD1. Germline values: CDR1 MNHEY, CDR2 SMNVEV (reference sequence). CDR3 length equals 14 residues. With V trimmed by 5 bases and J by 11 bases, 14 bases remained unmatched. CDR3 loop: CASSNRQWDSEQYF. The DNA of the CDR3 is TGTGCCAGCAGTAACCGACAGTGGGACAGTGAGCAGTACTTC.

The chain has TRBV28 and TRBJ1-1; the D is unclear. The germline CDR1 and CDR2 sequences are MDHEN and SYDVKM. The germline V and J ends were trimmed by 7 bases and 1 base, with 7 bases remaining between them. The CDR3 contains 12 residues. The CDR3 loop reads CASKEGNTEAFF. As DNA, the CDR3 is TGTGCCAGCAAGGAGGGGAACACTGAAGCTTTCTTT.

This clonotype was counted ten times or more. This rearrangement joins TRBV5-1 to TRBJ2-1, with D unresolved. The CDR3 loop spans 14 amino acids. Trimming removed 0 bases from V and 3 bases from J, with 7 bases in between. Germline CDR1 is SGHRS and CDR2 is YFSETQ. In DNA, the CDR3 is TGCGCCAGCAGCTTGGAATCGGTCTACAATGAGCAGTTCTTC. It is translated as CASSLESVYNEQFF.